This TCR beta chain comes out of a study of vaccination and CD4 T cells after COVID-19. Points from the study as a whole: Convalescent patients displayed spike mono-reactivity in 304 of 307 vaccine-specific clones.

A note on this clonotype: Its target is not known.

An Oncomine TCR Beta short-read assay was used to sequence the DNA from cultured CD4+ T cells. TCRdb analysed the PCR reads with MiXCR anew, one entry per CDR3 protein. The sample consists of approximately 9,300 distinct CDR3 sequences, about 23% of them appearing once. This CDR3 spans 14 amino acids. The germline CDR1 and CDR2 sequences are SGHVS and FQNEAQ. V was clipped by 3 bases and J by 7 bases; unmatched bases: 7. Treatment: approximately 11-day PBMC culture with coronavirus spike peptide pools or control peptides (ViraFEST assay). Some 2 million PBMCs were grown per well alongside 9 to 10 IU/ml IL-2 and 10 ug/ml peptide pools. Cells were cultured for under twelve days, and then CD4+ T cells were isolated by negative selection.

The clonotype was recovered from a human donor who received a COVID-19 vaccine. The V and J genes are TRBV7-8 and TRBJ1-1; 8 nucleotides agree with TRBD1. This specimen was CD4+ T cells from blood, cultured in vitro, taken before SARS-CoV-2 vaccination. CDR3 nucleotide sequence: TGTGCCAGCAGCTTCTCCCAGGGGGCCTTTGAAGCTTTCTTT. Translating it yields CASSFSQGAFEAFF.